This is a list of T cell receptor beta chains from one sample in a study of blood T cell repertoires in COVID-19. Generated by immunoSEQ multiplex PCR, the TCRdb table keeps only in-frame clones and is missing some. The repertoire has roughly 360,000 clones, 81% of them found once; the top ten carry roughly 1.1%. Sequenced: peripheral blood. Receptor source: a human donor with acute or convalescent COVID-19. The donor label of this sample is uncertain. Both conserved end residues are part of each CDR3. D genes are given only for firm matches. Only part of the rows carry a size: once, few, many, or a class if the clone is expanded.

CDR3 DNA,CDR3 protein,J gene,D gene,clone size,V gene,CDR3 length
TGTGCCAGTACCCTCCAAGCAGGCGGGCGCTATGAGCAGTTCTTC,CASTLQAGGRYEQFF,TRBJ2-1,.,.,TRBV19,15
TGCAGTGCTAATGACAGAAGAAAGGTCACGGGACCCCTCCACTTT,CSANDRRKVTGPLHF,TRBJ1-6,.,few,TRBV20-1,15
TGTGCCAGCAGTGAGATACGGAACACCATATATTTT,CASSEIRNTIYF,TRBJ1-3,.,few,TRBV2,12
TGCGCCAGCAGCTTGGGGAAACAGGGGGTCACTGAAGCTTTCTTT,CASSLGKQGVTEAFF,TRBJ1-1,TRBD1,.,TRBV5-1,15
TGTGCCAGCAGCCAAGGGACGTGGGGCGATACTAACACTGAAGCTTTCTTT,CASSQGTWGDTNTEAFF,TRBJ1-1,.,few,TRBV3-1/TRBV3-2,17
TGTGCCAGCAGTTACGAGTGGGGGGGGTATGGCTACACCTTC,CASSYEWGGYGYTF,TRBJ1-2,.,.,TRBV6-6,14
TGTGCCAGCACCAACCCGGGACAGGGTTTTTCTGAAGCTTTCTTT,CASTNPGQGFSEAFF,TRBJ1-1,TRBD1,.,TRBV6-5,15
TGTGCCAGCAGCCGGAGGCGGGGGTCCATGAACACTGAAGCTTTCTTT,CASSRRRGSMNTEAFF,TRBJ1-1,.,.,TRBV3-1/TRBV3-2,16
TGTGCCAGCTCACCCGACACCATCTATGGCTACACCTTC,CASSPDTIYGYTF,TRBJ1-2,.,.,TRBV18,13
TGTGCCAGCAGTGACCGGGACAACAATGAGCAGTTCTTC,CASSDRDNNEQFF,TRBJ2-1,.,few,TRBV6-4,13
TGTGCCAGCAGTATGGCCCGAGGAGGAACAGATACGCAGTATTTT,CASSMARGGTDTQYF,TRBJ2-3,.,.,TRBV6-5,15
TGTGCCAGCGGGCAGGGGGCAAAGTCACCCCTCCACTTT,CASGQGAKSPLHF,TRBJ1-6,TRBD1,.,TRBV27,13
TGTGCCAGTAGTGTGCGGACTAGCGGAGGACCGAAGGGCTCCTACGAGCAGTACTTC,CASSVRTSGGPKGSYEQYF,TRBJ2-7,TRBD2,few,TRBV19,19
TGTGCCAGCAGTCATCAAGGACTAGCGACGAACACCGGGGAGCTGTTTTTT,CASSHQGLATNTGELFF,TRBJ2-2,TRBD2,.,TRBV9,17
TGTGCCAGCAGCCCGCAGGACTGGCCGTTTAACACCGGGGAGCTGTTTTTT,CASSPQDWPFNTGELFF,TRBJ2-2,.,.,TRBV7-9,17
TGTGCCACCAGCCGAGGGGGAGCTAATGAAAAACTGTTTTTT,CATSRGGANEKLFF,TRBJ1-4,.,.,TRBV15,14
TGTGCCTGGAGCAAACAGGGGAGCGGGAGCAATCAGCCCCAGCATTTT,CAWSKQGSGSNQPQHF,TRBJ1-5,TRBD1,.,TRBV30,16
TGTGCCAGCAGTTTAGGGGACAGGGAAGAAAAACTGTTTTTT,CASSLGDREEKLFF,TRBJ1-4,TRBD1,.,TRBV28,14
TGCGCCAGCAGTGTGGGAGGGCCGAACACTGAAGCTTTCTTT,CASSVGGPNTEAFF,TRBJ1-1,.,.,TRBV5-1,14
TGTGCCAGCAGCTCCCCGGCGGGGCGGGAGGGTTCCTACGAGCAGTACTTC,CASSSPAGREGSYEQYF,TRBJ2-7,TRBD2,.,TRBV7-8,17
TGTGCCAGCAGCACCCACCAGTCCTACGAGCAGTACTTC,CASSTHQSYEQYF,TRBJ2-7,.,.,TRBV5-4,13
TGTGCCACTAGGGACAGGGGTCGTTTGGGTGAAGCTTTCTTT,CATRDRGRLGEAFF,TRBJ1-1,TRBD1,.,TRBV19,14
TGCAGTGCTAGAGGCGCACAGACCCAGTACTTC,CSARGAQTQYF,TRBJ2-5,.,.,TRBV20-1,11
TGTGCCAGTAGCAAAGACAGGAGAGGGGCGACTGAAGCTTTCTTT,CASSKDRRGATEAFF,TRBJ1-1,.,.,TRBV19,15
TGTGCCAGCAGTTACGGCCGGGGTTCCACTGAAGCTTTCTTT,CASSYGRGSTEAFF,TRBJ1-1,.,.,TRBV6-6,14
TGTGCCAGCAGACGTGGACAGGGGAACACTGAAGCTTTCTTT,CASRRGQGNTEAFF,TRBJ1-1,TRBD1,.,TRBV2,14
TGTGCCAGCAGCTTAGACAGTCACACAGATACGCAGTATTTT,CASSLDSHTDTQYF,TRBJ2-3,.,.,TRBV7-2,14
TGTGCCAGCAGCCCCGCCCATTCGAGGAACTATGGCTACACCTTC,CASSPAHSRNYGYTF,TRBJ1-2,.,.,TRBV6-4,15